These T cell receptor beta chains were read from a single sample in a study of blood T cell repertoires in COVID-19. The method was immunoSEQ multiplex PCR; TCRdb's version includes in-frame clones alone and lacks a portion of them. This sample has a few hundred thousand clones, with about 83% found just once. Material: peripheral blood. These TCRs come from a woman aged 25 to 39 with COVID-19, enrolled during active disease. The CDR3 runs from the conserved cysteine through the conserved F or W. Fields, in order: V gene, D gene, clone size, J gene, CDR3 protein, CDR3 DNA. A D gene is named only where the DNA matches it firmly. Rows may omit the clone size; those that give it use once, few, many or a size class.

v_call: TRBV5-1; d_call: NA; clone_size: NA; j_call: TRBJ2-7; cdr3_aa: CASSLVGGYEQYF; cdr3_nt: TGCGCCAGCAGCTTGGTAGGAGGCTACGAGCAGTACTTC
v_call: TRBV6-5; d_call: NA; clone_size: NA; j_call: TRBJ2-7; cdr3_aa: CASSLGQYYEQYF; cdr3_nt: TGTGCCAGCAGTTTAGGACAGTATTACGAGCAGTACTTC
v_call: TRBV6-1; d_call: NA; clone_size: once; j_call: TRBJ1-3; cdr3_aa: CASSEARTSIYF; cdr3_nt: TGTGCCAGCAGTGAAGCTAGGACATCCATATATTTT
v_call: TRBV11-3; d_call: NA; clone_size: once; j_call: TRBJ2-1; cdr3_aa: CASSLESGSYNEQFF; cdr3_nt: TGTGCCAGCAGCTTAGAAAGCGGGTCCTACAATGAGCAGTTCTTC
v_call: TRBV24-1; d_call: NA; clone_size: NA; j_call: TRBJ1-5; cdr3_aa: CATSPPGSGTQPQHF; cdr3_nt: TGTGCCACCAGTCCGCCAGGGTCGGGTACTCAGCCCCAGCATTTT
v_call: TRBV7-3; d_call: NA; clone_size: NA; j_call: TRBJ1-2; cdr3_aa: CASSERQTTNYGYTF; cdr3_nt: TGTGCCAGCAGCGAAAGGCAGACTACTAACTATGGCTACACCTTC
v_call: TRBV7-9; d_call: NA; clone_size: once; j_call: TRBJ2-7; cdr3_aa: CATGARELNREQYF; cdr3_nt: TGTGCCACCGGGGCCCGGGAGTTGAATCGCGAGCAGTACTTC
v_call: TRBV28; d_call: TRBD2; clone_size: few; j_call: TRBJ2-5; cdr3_aa: CASSSSGGAQETQYF; cdr3_nt: TGTGCCAGCAGTAGCAGCGGGGGGGCCCAAGAGACCCAGTACTTC
v_call: TRBV4-3; d_call: NA; clone_size: NA; j_call: TRBJ1-1; cdr3_aa: CASSQDRRGAMNTEAFF; cdr3_nt: TGCGCCAGCAGCCAAGACCGCCGGGGGGCGATGAACACTGAAGCTTTCTTT
v_call: TRBV2; d_call: NA; clone_size: NA; j_call: TRBJ2-3; cdr3_aa: CASSAPGRGGTDTQYF; cdr3_nt: TGTGCCAGCAGTGCCCCGGGGAGGGGGGGCACAGATACGCAGTATTTT
v_call: TRBV2; d_call: NA; clone_size: NA; j_call: TRBJ1-5; cdr3_aa: CASSEARGVSNQPQHF; cdr3_nt: TGTGCCAGCAGTGAAGCGCGCGGGGTGAGCAATCAGCCCCAGCATTTT
v_call: TRBV18; d_call: TRBD1; clone_size: NA; j_call: TRBJ2-5; cdr3_aa: CASSPTGGGEETQYF; cdr3_nt: TGTGCCAGCTCACCGACAGGGGGTGGTGAAGAGACCCAGTACTTC
v_call: TRBV6-2/TRBV6-3; d_call: TRBD1; clone_size: few; j_call: TRBJ2-5; cdr3_aa: CASSYGTGRGQETQYF; cdr3_nt: TGTGCCAGCAGTTACGGGACAGGGAGAGGACAAGAGACCCAGTACTTC
v_call: TRBV27; d_call: TRBD1; clone_size: many; j_call: TRBJ2-7; cdr3_aa: CASSYKGQGSYEQYF; cdr3_nt: TGTGCCAGCAGTTACAAAGGACAGGGGTCCTACGAGCAGTACTTC
v_call: TRBV3-1/TRBV3-2; d_call: TRBD1; clone_size: NA; j_call: TRBJ2-4; cdr3_aa: CASSQGTGGISIYAKNIQYF; cdr3_nt: TGTGCCAGCAGCCAAGGGACAGGGGGAATATCAATCTACGCCAAAAACATTCAGTACTTC
v_call: TRBV6-6; d_call: NA; clone_size: NA; j_call: TRBJ1-1; cdr3_aa: CASSLTGTEAFF; cdr3_nt: TGTGCCAGCAGCTTAACGGGAACTGAAGCTTTCTTT
v_call: TRBV28; d_call: TRBD1; clone_size: once; j_call: TRBJ1-1; cdr3_aa: CASSLIQTGENTEAFF; cdr3_nt: TGTGCCAGCAGTTTAATTCAAACAGGGGAAAACACTGAAGCTTTCTTT
v_call: TRBV30; d_call: TRBD1; clone_size: NA; j_call: TRBJ1-1; cdr3_aa: CAWRRDRRGTEAFF; cdr3_nt: TGTGCCTGGAGAAGGGACAGGCGGGGAACTGAAGCTTTCTTT
v_call: TRBV7-5; d_call: NA; clone_size: NA; j_call: TRBJ2-1; cdr3_aa: CARSTRPSGPTLPDEQFF; cdr3_nt: TGTGCCAGAAGCACCCGCCCTAGCGGGCCTACCCTGCCCGATGAGCAGTTCTTC
v_call: TRBV5-1; d_call: TRBD1; clone_size: NA; j_call: TRBJ1-2; cdr3_aa: CASSADRGRGPYGYTF; cdr3_nt: TGCGCCAGCAGCGCTGACAGGGGGCGCGGTCCGTATGGCTACACCTTC
v_call: TRBV4-1; d_call: NA; clone_size: NA; j_call: TRBJ2-3; cdr3_aa: CASSLLAEGRDTQYF; cdr3_nt: TGCGCCAGCAGCCTTTTAGCGGAGGGGAGAGATACGCAGTATTTT
v_call: TRBV2; d_call: TRBD2; clone_size: few; j_call: TRBJ2-7; cdr3_aa: CASVLLAGKVGEQYF; cdr3_nt: TGTGCCAGCGTTCTACTAGCGGGAAAGGTGGGAGAGCAGTACTTC
v_call: TRBV5-4; d_call: TRBD2; clone_size: NA; j_call: TRBJ2-3; cdr3_aa: CASSSGGGTDTQYF; cdr3_nt: TGTGCCAGCAGCTCGGGGGGGGGCACAGATACGCAGTATTTT
v_call: TRBV15; d_call: NA; clone_size: NA; j_call: TRBJ1-1; cdr3_aa: CATSRGYTEAFF; cdr3_nt: TGTGCCACCAGCAGGGGCTACACTGAAGCTTTCTTT
v_call: TRBV30; d_call: NA; clone_size: NA; j_call: TRBJ1-4; cdr3_aa: CAWSVPRRGSEKLFF; cdr3_nt: TGTGCCTGGAGTGTACCCCGAAGGGGCAGCGAAAAACTGTTTTTT
v_call: TRBV18; d_call: NA; clone_size: NA; j_call: TRBJ2-3; cdr3_aa: CASSPRQGGGTDTQYF; cdr3_nt: TGTGCCAGCTCACCACGACAGGGCGGGGGCACAGATACGCAGTATTTT
v_call: TRBV6-1; d_call: NA; clone_size: few; j_call: TRBJ2-2; cdr3_aa: CASSEGWRNTGELFF; cdr3_nt: TGTGCCAGCAGTGAAGGTTGGAGGAACACCGGGGAGCTGTTTTTT
v_call: TRBV19; d_call: NA; clone_size: NA; j_call: TRBJ2-1; cdr3_aa: CASSIGAITYNEQFF; cdr3_nt: TGTGCCAGTAGTATTGGTGCGATTACCTACAATGAGCAGTTCTTC
v_call: TRBV30; d_call: NA; clone_size: NA; j_call: TRBJ2-3; cdr3_aa: CAWSKRKKGVVSTDTQYF; cdr3_nt: TGTGCCTGGAGTAAGAGGAAGAAAGGCGTTGTCAGCACAGATACGCAGTATTTT
v_call: TRBV7-6; d_call: NA; clone_size: NA; j_call: TRBJ2-2; cdr3_aa: CASSFGGKGTGELFF; cdr3_nt: TGTGCCAGCAGCTTTGGAGGGAAAGGGACCGGGGAGCTGTTTTTT
v_call: TRBV18; d_call: NA; clone_size: NA; j_call: TRBJ1-6; cdr3_aa: CASSSTILDYNSPLHF; cdr3_nt: TGTGCCAGCTCATCAACTATTTTGGACTATAATTCACCCCTCCACTTT
v_call: TRBV5-4; d_call: NA; clone_size: NA; j_call: TRBJ2-1; cdr3_aa: CASRPGAINEQFF; cdr3_nt: TGTGCCAGCAGACCGGGTGCAATAAATGAGCAGTTCTTC
v_call: TRBV21-1; d_call: NA; clone_size: once; j_call: TRBJ2-3; cdr3_aa: CASSNAGQDTDTQYF; cdr3_nt: TGTGCCAGCAGCAACGCCGGACAAGACACAGATACGCAGTATTTT
v_call: TRBV7-2; d_call: NA; clone_size: NA; j_call: TRBJ2-3; cdr3_aa: CASSPPGTDTQYF; cdr3_nt: TGTGCCAGCAGTCCTCCAGGGACAGATACGCAGTATTTT
v_call: TRBV4-3; d_call: NA; clone_size: few; j_call: TRBJ1-4; cdr3_aa: CASSQGRRTDYNEKLFF; cdr3_nt: TGCGCCAGCAGCCAAGGGAGGAGAACAGACTATAATGAAAAACTGTTTTTT
v_call: TRBV2; d_call: NA; clone_size: NA; j_call: TRBJ2-5; cdr3_aa: CASSETNSETQYF; cdr3_nt: TGTGCCAGCAGTGAAACAAATTCAGAGACCCAGTACTTC
v_call: TRBV3-1/TRBV3-2; d_call: NA; clone_size: NA; j_call: TRBJ1-2; cdr3_aa: CASSQRNPGRGYTF; cdr3_nt: TGTGCCAGCAGCCAAAGGAACCCAGGGCGTGGCTACACCTTC
v_call: TRBV5-4; d_call: TRBD1; clone_size: NA; j_call: TRBJ2-2; cdr3_aa: CASSLSDREFHGELFF; cdr3_nt: TGTGCCAGCAGCTTGTCGGACAGGGAATTTCACGGGGAGCTGTTTTTT
v_call: TRBV7-9; d_call: NA; clone_size: NA; j_call: TRBJ1-2; cdr3_aa: CASSNTGHGYTF; cdr3_nt: TGTGCCAGCAGCAATACAGGGCATGGCTACACCTTC
v_call: TRBV4-2; d_call: NA; clone_size: NA; j_call: TRBJ1-6; cdr3_aa: CASSQGLNSPLHF; cdr3_nt: TGTGCCAGCAGCCAAGGGCTTAATTCACCCCTCCACTTT
v_call: TRBV11-1; d_call: NA; clone_size: NA; j_call: TRBJ1-4; cdr3_aa: CASSRGGTNEKLFF; cdr3_nt: TGTGCCAGCAGCCGAGGGGGAACTAATGAAAAACTGTTTTTT
v_call: TRBV7-2; d_call: TRBD1; clone_size: NA; j_call: TRBJ2-5; cdr3_aa: CASSVTGAQYF; cdr3_nt: TGTGCCAGCAGCGTCACAGGGGCCCAGTACTTC
v_call: TRBV7-9; d_call: NA; clone_size: NA; j_call: TRBJ2-7; cdr3_aa: CASSLSDRREQYF; cdr3_nt: TGTGCCAGCAGCTTATCGGACAGACGCGAGCAGTACTTC
v_call: TRBV7-9; d_call: NA; clone_size: many; j_call: TRBJ1-1; cdr3_aa: CASSLEGFQAFF; cdr3_nt: TGTGCCAGCAGCTTAGAGGGGTTTCAAGCTTTCTTT
v_call: TRBV5-5; d_call: NA; clone_size: few; j_call: TRBJ2-1; cdr3_aa: CASSLLVSSYNEQFF; cdr3_nt: TGTGCCAGCAGCTTGCTAGTTAGCTCCTACAATGAGCAGTTCTTC
v_call: TRBV30; d_call: NA; clone_size: NA; j_call: TRBJ2-1; cdr3_aa: CAWKPRIAYNEQFF; cdr3_nt: TGTGCTTGGAAACCCCGAATAGCCTACAATGAGCAGTTCTTC
v_call: TRBV7-2; d_call: NA; clone_size: NA; j_call: TRBJ2-1; cdr3_aa: CASSFGGSYNEQFF; cdr3_nt: TGTGCCAGCAGCTTCGGTGGCTCCTACAATGAGCAGTTCTTC
v_call: TRBV7-9; d_call: TRBD1; clone_size: NA; j_call: TRBJ2-5; cdr3_aa: CASSWDRGVETQYF; cdr3_nt: TGTGCCAGCAGCTGGGACAGGGGGGTAGAGACCCAGTACTTC
v_call: TRBV12-2; d_call: NA; clone_size: NA; j_call: TRBJ2-7; cdr3_aa: CASRSRVCHEQYF; cdr3_nt: TGTGCAAGTCGCTCCCGAGTTTGCCACGAGCAGTACTTC
v_call: TRBV6-6; d_call: NA; clone_size: few; j_call: TRBJ2-5; cdr3_aa: CASSYNSDTGTQYF; cdr3_nt: TGTGCCAGCAGTTACAACAGCGATACAGGGACCCAGTACTTC
v_call: TRBV10-3; d_call: NA; clone_size: NA; j_call: TRBJ1-5; cdr3_aa: CAISEGGSYQPQHF; cdr3_nt: TGTGCCATCAGTGAGGGAGGGAGTTATCAGCCCCAGCATTTT
v_call: TRBV15; d_call: NA; clone_size: once; j_call: TRBJ1-2; cdr3_aa: CATSRDHTGLGYTF; cdr3_nt: TGTGCCACCAGCAGAGATCACACAGGATTGGGCTACACCTTC
v_call: TRBV9; d_call: NA; clone_size: NA; j_call: TRBJ2-3; cdr3_aa: CASSAQGRGADTQYF; cdr3_nt: TGTGCCAGCAGCGCACAGGGCAGGGGCGCAGATACGCAGTATTTT
v_call: TRBV6-1; d_call: TRBD1; clone_size: NA; j_call: TRBJ1-1; cdr3_aa: CASSEGQENTEAFF; cdr3_nt: TGTGCCAGCAGTGAGGGACAGGAGAACACTGAAGCTTTCTTT
v_call: TRBV7-2; d_call: TRBD2; clone_size: NA; j_call: TRBJ2-7; cdr3_aa: CASSSSGIGFYEQYF; cdr3_nt: TGTGCCAGCAGCTCTAGCGGGATCGGGTTCTACGAGCAGTACTTC
v_call: TRBV5-6; d_call: NA; clone_size: once; j_call: TRBJ2-1; cdr3_aa: CASSLVRGISYNEQFF; cdr3_nt: TGTGCCAGCAGCTTGGTCAGGGGAATATCCTACAATGAGCAGTTCTTC
v_call: TRBV7-2; d_call: NA; clone_size: NA; j_call: TRBJ1-2; cdr3_aa: CASSLPLLGYTF; cdr3_nt: TGTGCCAGCAGCTTACCTCTTCTTGGCTACACCTTC
v_call: TRBV3-1/TRBV3-2; d_call: NA; clone_size: NA; j_call: TRBJ1-2; cdr3_aa: CASSQVGVGYTF; cdr3_nt: TGTGCCAGCAGCCAAGTAGGGGTGGGCTACACCTTC
v_call: TRBV27; d_call: NA; clone_size: NA; j_call: TRBJ2-1; cdr3_aa: CASTIDFSSYNEQFF; cdr3_nt: TGTGCCAGCACTATAGACTTTAGCTCCTACAATGAGCAGTTCTTC